These 14 T cell receptor beta chains originate from one sample sequenced in a study of T-cell memory formation after mild COVID-19 (dated by TCRdb to about 2021). The protocol used for the library was 5' RACE. TCRdb records Illumina NovaSeq 6000 as the sequencer. TCRdb's own reprocessing of the public reads used fastp at Q25 and MiXCR and kept productive beta chains. Duplicate CDR3 protein sequences are folded into a single record with the most common DNA and genes. This sample has about 430,000 distinct CDR3 sequences in its table, and more than 15% of those were observed once. About a fifth of the sample rests with the top ten. What was sequenced was PBMCs or a T cell subset sorted from them (not recorded which). Receptors were obtained from a man aged 18-30 years who had mild COVID-19 (a few samples of this study predate the infection). The sample titles of this study are shuffled in the database, so cell type and time point are left out; the donor was told from shared clones.

The rearrangement uses TRBV4-3 and TRBJ1-4, with 7 bases aligning to TRBD1. V shed 3 bases, J shed 12 bases, and the junction held 7 bases outside the gene matches. There are 13 residues in the CDR3. Germline CDR1 LGHNA, CDR2 YSLEER. The CDR3 sequence is CASSHDRVRELFF. The CDR3 DNA reads as TGCGCCAGCAGCCACGACAGGGTCAGGGAACTGTTTTTT.

This clonotype was counted many times. The rearrangement links TRBV12-3 or TRBV12-4 to TRBJ2-1; possibly TRBD1 for D (5 bases). V was pared by 0 bases and J by 0 bases, with 6 bases between. This CDR3 is built from 15 residues. CDR3 sequence reads: CASSLAGPSYNEQFF. DNA of the CDR3: TGTGCCAGCAGTTTAGCGGGGCCCTCCTACAATGAGCAGTTCTTC.

Regarding this clonotype: One end of the junction is discordant with germline, which a read error may explain. For the CDR3, the DNA is TGTGCCATCAGTGAGTCGCATAGCGGGGTCGGTTTCAACTTC. This encodes CAISESHSGVGFNF. The chain links TRBV10-3 to TRBJ2-5; TRBD2 aligns across 8 bases. Germline lookup yields CDR1 ENHRY and CDR2 SYGVKD. This CDR3 region has 14 residues.

CDR3 region: CASSQEDRVGQPQHF. The CDR3 DNA reads TGCGCCAGCAGCCAAGAGGACAGGGTCGGTCAGCCCCAGCATTTT. The chain links TRBV4-1 to TRBJ1-5; 8 bases fit TRBD1. With 0 bases clipped from V and 6 bases from J, the junction kept 4 bases outside the gene matches. Germline-derived CDR1 and CDR2 are MGHRA and YSYEKL. The CDR3 length is 15 residues.

The genes are TRBV7-2 and TRBJ2-3, with 12 bases fitting TRBD2. Looked up from germline, CDR1 is SGHTA and CDR2 is FQGNSA. The CDR3 runs to 19 residues. Germline trimming cut 4 bases from V and 4 bases from J; bases unmatched to any gene: 15. CDR3 loop: CASSSGLAGRLRIADTQYF. CDR3 DNA sequence: TGTGCCAGCAGCTCAGGACTAGCGGGGAGGTTGCGAATAGCAGATACGCAGTATTTT.

The chain joins TRBV5-1 to TRBJ1-2; no reliable D call. CDR1 and CDR2 (germline): SGHRS, YFSETQ. CDR3 length: 15 amino acids. V lost 0 bases to trimming and J lost 7 bases, with 16 bases between them. CDR3 DNA sequence: TGCGCCAGCAGCTTGGGTGGGCAGGCCGCGAGTGGCTACACCTTC. Protein product: CASSLGGQAASGYTF. Looking up the rest from reference TRBV5-1 and TRBJ1-2 gives the full variable domain: KAGVTQTPRYLIKTRGQQVTLSCSPISGHRSVSWYQQTPGQGLQFLFEYFSETQRNKGNFPGRFSGRQFSNSRSEMNVSTLELGDSALYLCASSLGGQAASGYTFGSGTRLTVV.

This clonotype has at least ten counts. The J gene is TRBJ2-2, the V gene TRBV5-1, with D hard to call. The germline CDR1 and CDR2 sequences are SGHRS and YFSETQ. V was cut by 4 bases and J by 5 bases, with 15 bases left in between. CDR3 length: 15 amino acids. This chain's CDR3 is CASSLEGFPTGELFF. CDR3 coding DNA: TGCGCCAGCAGCCTGGAAGGCTTTCCTACCGGGGAGCTGTTTTTT.

This clonotype was seen a handful of times. The chain couples TRBV28 to TRBJ2-7; TRBD2 aligns across 13 bases. The CDR3 totals 14 residues. The V and J ends lost 6 bases and 8 bases, in that order; junction bases with no gene match: 7. Germline-derived CDR1 and CDR2 are MDHEN and SYDVKM. Written as DNA, the CDR3 is TGTGCCAGCAGCCCGCGGACTAGCGGGAGTAAGCAGTACGTC. This codes for CASSPRTSGSKQYV.

The chain uses TRBV29-1 and TRBJ1-2, with D perhaps matching TRBD1 (5 bases). V lost 7 bases and J lost 7, with 19 bases in between. The CDR3 has 13 amino acids. The germline gives CDR1 SQVTM, CDR2 ANQGSEA. In nucleotides, the CDR3 is TGCAGCGGGGGGTCAACTAGTCCGGGTGGCTACACCTTC. This translates into CSGGSTSPGGYTF.

In this sample, this clonotype turned up a few times. The V gene is TRBV7-9, the J gene TRBJ2-7, with D perhaps matching TRBD1 or TRBD2 (5 bases each). This CDR3 is built from 12 residues. The V end lost 0 bases, the J end lost 11 bases, and 11 bases lay between the germline ends. The germline CDR1 and CDR2 sequences are SEHNR and FQNEAQ (reference sequence). DNA of the CDR3: TGTGCCAGCAGCTTAGCGGGGACCGATGAGTACTTC. It encodes CASSLAGTDEYF.

This clonotype was observed a handful of times. This chain joins TRBV14 and TRBJ2-7, with TRBD1 as a possible D gene (6 bases). In germline, CDR1 is SGHDN, CDR2 FVKESK. This CDR3 is 15 amino acids long. V was clipped by 4 bases and J by 1 base, with 14 bases between them. This chain's CDR3 is CASSPYGQPSYEQYF. The CDR3 bases are TGTGCCAGCAGCCCTTACGGACAGCCGTCCTACGAGCAGTACTTC.

This clonotype occurred many times. The chain combines TRBV6-5 with TRBJ2-2; D unresolved. Germline values: CDR1 MNHEY, CDR2 SVGAGI. V was trimmed by 7 bases and J by 1 base, leaving 7 bases between them. The CDR3 runs 13 residues. The CDR3 here is CASKHQNTGELFF. CDR3 DNA: TGTGCCAGCAAACACCAGAACACCGGGGAGCTGTTTTTT.

V usage is TRBV7-2 and J usage is TRBJ1-5; 8 bases are a match to TRBD1. This CDR3 has 13 residues. J was trimmed by 3 bases and V by 8 bases; bases with no gene match: 3. Germline lookup yields CDR1 SGHTA and CDR2 FQGNSA. The CDR3 region has the DNA TGTGCCAGCGGGGGACAGGTCAATCAGCCCCAGCATTTT. This encodes CASGGQVNQPQHF.

In its sample, this clonotype was seen many times. The DNA for the CDR3 is TGTGCCAGCAGCTTAGTCGGGGAAACCGGGGAGCTGTTTTTT. This gives the protein CASSLVGETGELFF. V gene TRBV7-6 combines with J gene TRBJ2-2, with D perhaps matching TRBD2 (5 bases). V was cut by 1 base and J by 5 bases, with 8 bases left in between. Germline CDR1 SGHVS, CDR2 FNYEAQ. The CDR3 covers 14 residues.